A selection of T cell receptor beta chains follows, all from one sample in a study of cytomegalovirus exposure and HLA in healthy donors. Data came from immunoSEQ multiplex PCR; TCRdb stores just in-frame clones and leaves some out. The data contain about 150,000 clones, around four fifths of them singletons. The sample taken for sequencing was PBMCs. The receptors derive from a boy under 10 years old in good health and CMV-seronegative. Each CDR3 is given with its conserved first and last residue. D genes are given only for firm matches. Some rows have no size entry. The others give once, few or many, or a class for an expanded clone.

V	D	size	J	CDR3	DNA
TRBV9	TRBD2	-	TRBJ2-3	CASSATTSGATDTQYF	TGTGCCAGCAGCGCCACCACTAGCGGGGCCACAGATACGCAGTATTTT
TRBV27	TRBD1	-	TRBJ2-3	CASSPLGTGHASAQYF	TGTGCCAGCAGTCCCCTTGGGACAGGACATGCATCAGCCCAGTATTTT
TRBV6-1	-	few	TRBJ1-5	CASRGAKGSNQPQHF	TGTGCCAGCAGGGGGGCGAAGGGGAGCAATCAGCCCCAGCATTTT
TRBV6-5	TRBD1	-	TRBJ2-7	CASKDRGYEQYF	TGTGCCAGCAAGGACAGGGGCTACGAGCAGTACTTC
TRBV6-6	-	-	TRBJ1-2	CASSYRDSNYGYTF	TGTGCCAGCAGTTACAGAGACAGTAACTATGGCTACACCTTC
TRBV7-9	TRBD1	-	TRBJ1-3	CASSSTDRVSDTIYF	TGTGCCAGCAGCTCTACTGACAGGGTGTCGGACACCATATATTTT
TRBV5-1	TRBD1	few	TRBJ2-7	CASSFGQGGQGAGEQYF	TGCGCCAGCAGCTTCGGGCAAGGTGGACAGGGGGCTGGCGAGCAGTACTTC
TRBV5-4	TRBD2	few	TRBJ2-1	CASSLIRREGRGDEQFF	TGTGCCAGCAGCTTGATACGGCGGGAGGGCCGGGGGGATGAGCAGTTCTTC
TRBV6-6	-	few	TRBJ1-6	CASSLSRQYNSPLHF	TGTGCCAGCAGTTTAAGCAGGCAGTATAATTCACCCCTCCACTTT
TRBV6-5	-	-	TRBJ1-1	CAIGTSQNTEAFF	TGTGCCATAGGGACATCCCAGAACACTGAAGCTTTCTTT
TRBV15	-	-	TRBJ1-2	CATSRGADNYGYTF	TGTGCCACCAGCAGAGGGGCCGATAACTATGGCTACACCTTC
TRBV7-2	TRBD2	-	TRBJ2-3	CASSRLTSGGAGDTQYF	TGTGCCAGCAGCCGCTTGACTAGCGGGGGGGCCGGAGATACGCAGTATTTT
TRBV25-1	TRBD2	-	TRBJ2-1	CASSLSSGLNEQFF	TGTGCCAGCAGTCTTTCTAGCGGGCTCAATGAGCAGTTCTTC
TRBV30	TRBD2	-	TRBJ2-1	CAWSVRFSGRAGSYNEQFF	TGTGCCTGGAGTGTACGTTTTAGCGGGAGAGCAGGGTCCTACAATGAGCAGTTCTTC
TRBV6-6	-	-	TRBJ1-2	CASSLGGEGYTF	TGTGCCAGCAGTTTAGGGGGGGAAGGCTACACCTTC
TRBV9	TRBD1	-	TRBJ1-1	CASSAGTGGNTEAFF	TGTGCCAGCAGCGCCGGGACAGGGGGGAACACTGAAGCTTTCTTT
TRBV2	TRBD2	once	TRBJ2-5	CASNGLAGGEETQYF	TGTGCCAGCAATGGACTAGCGGGGGGAGAAGAGACCCAGTACTTC
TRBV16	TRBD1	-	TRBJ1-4	CASSLSGTVEKLFF	TGTGCCAGCAGCCTTTCCGGGACAGTTGAAAAACTGTTTTTT
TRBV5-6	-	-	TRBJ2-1	CASSQGTMYNEQFF	TGTGCCAGCAGCCAGGGGACGATGTACAATGAGCAGTTCTTC
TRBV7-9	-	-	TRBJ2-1	CASSLSPSGLAYNEQFF	TGTGCCAGCAGCTTATCCCCAAGCGGGCTTGCCTACAATGAGCAGTTCTTC
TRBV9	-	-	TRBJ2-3	CASSPDIIDTQYF	TGTGCCAGCAGCCCGGACATAATAGATACGCAGTATTTT
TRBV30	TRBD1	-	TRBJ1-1	CAWSEMTGFNGAFF	TGTGCCTGGAGTGAAATGACAGGGTTTAATGGGGCTTTCTTT
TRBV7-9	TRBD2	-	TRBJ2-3	CAGGLAASTDTQYF	TGTGCCGGTGGACTAGCGGCTAGCACAGATACGCAGTATTTT
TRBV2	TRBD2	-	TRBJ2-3	CASASGTSGLTDTQYF	TGTGCCAGTGCCTCCGGGACTAGCGGGCTCACAGATACGCAGTATTTT
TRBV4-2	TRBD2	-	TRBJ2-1	CASSQAQTSEFREQFF	TGTGCCAGCAGCCAAGCGCAGACTAGCGAGTTTCGCGAGCAGTTCTTC
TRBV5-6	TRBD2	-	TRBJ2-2	CASSSGGSGPPGELFF	TGTGCCAGCAGCTCCGGGGGGAGTGGGCCCCCCGGGGAGCTGTTTTTT
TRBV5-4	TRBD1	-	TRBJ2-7	CASSLETGGGYEQYF	TGTGCCAGCAGCTTGGAGACAGGGGGAGGTTACGAGCAGTACTTC
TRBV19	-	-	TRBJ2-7	CASSATSYDEQYF	TGTGCCAGTAGTGCCACTAGTTACGACGAGCAGTACTTC
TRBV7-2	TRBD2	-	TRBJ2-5	CASSLARTRRGLAETQYF	TGTGCCAGCAGCTTAGCTCGGACTAGACGGGGGTTGGCAGAGACCCAGTACTTC
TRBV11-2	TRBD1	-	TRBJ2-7	CASSHRGSSYEQYF	TGTGCCAGCAGCCACAGGGGCAGCTCCTACGAGCAGTACTTC
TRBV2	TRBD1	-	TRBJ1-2	CASSAKGQGIDGYTF	TGTGCCAGCAGTGCGAAAGGACAGGGGATTGATGGCTACACCTTC
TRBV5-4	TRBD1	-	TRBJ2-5	CASSLRQGAGETQYF	TGTGCCAGCAGCCTACGACAGGGGGCGGGAGAGACCCAGTACTTC
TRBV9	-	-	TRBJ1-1	CASSAAVGGGTEAFF	TGTGCCAGCAGTGCCGCGGTTGGGGGAGGAACTGAAGCTTTCTTT
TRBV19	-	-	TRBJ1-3	CASSPGHLSSGNTIYF	TGTGCCAGTAGCCCGGGACACTTAAGCTCTGGAAACACCATATATTTT
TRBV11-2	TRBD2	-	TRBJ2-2	CASSLSSGGTSNTGELFF	TGTGCCAGCAGCTTATCTAGCGGGGGAACTTCGAACACCGGGGAGCTGTTTTTT
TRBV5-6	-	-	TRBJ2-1	CASSLGRSPYNEQFF	TGTGCCAGCAGCTTGGGGAGGTCCCCCTACAATGAGCAGTTCTTC
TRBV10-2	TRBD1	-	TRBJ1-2	CASSGIGQGGNYGYTF	TGCGCCAGCAGTGGGATCGGACAGGGTGGGAACTATGGCTACACCTTC
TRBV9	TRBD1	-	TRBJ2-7	CASSVTTGTYEQYF	TGTGCCAGCAGCGTAACGACAGGGACCTACGAGCAGTACTTC
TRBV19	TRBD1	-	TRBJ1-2	CASSPLSQGAQGYTF	TGTGCCAGTAGTCCCCTTTCTCAGGGGGCCCAAGGCTACACCTTC
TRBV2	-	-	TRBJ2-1	CASRLGGGGPFSYNEQFF	TGTGCCAGCAGACTAGGGGGGGGTGGCCCCTTTTCCTACAATGAGCAGTTCTTC
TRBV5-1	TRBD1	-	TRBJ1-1	CASSSDRGSEAFF	TGCGCCAGCAGCTCGGACAGGGGGAGTGAAGCTTTCTTT
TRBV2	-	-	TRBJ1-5	CASSEDRSSNQPQHF	TGTGCCAGCAGTGAAGACAGATCGAGCAATCAGCCCCAGCATTTT
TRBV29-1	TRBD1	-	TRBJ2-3	CSAGTGGTDTQYF	TGCAGCGCTGGGACAGGGGGGACAGATACGCAGTATTTT
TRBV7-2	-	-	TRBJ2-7	CASSLGALSSYEQYF	TGTGCCAGCAGCTTAGGGGCACTGAGCTCCTACGAGCAGTACTTC
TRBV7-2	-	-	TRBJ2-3	CASSLDWGAGSPDTQYF	TGTGCCAGCAGCTTAGATTGGGGTGCGGGGTCACCAGATACGCAGTATTTT